These T cell receptor beta chains were read from a single sample in a study of T cells after yellow fever vaccination. In TCRdb, the 5' RACE reads were re-called with MiXCR into one record per CDR3 protein. The table lists some 250,000 distinct CDR3 sequences, 3.6% of them singletons. The sequences come from PBMCs, collected 15 days after the yellow fever booster vaccination. These receptors originate from a man between 18 and 35 years old who received the YFV17D yellow fever vaccine. CDR3s include the opening cysteine and the closing phenylalanine or tryptophan. D genes are given only for firm matches. Rows may omit the clone size; those that give it use once, few, many or a size class.

clone_size	d_call	v_call	j_call	cdr3_aa	cdr3_nt
many	.	TRBV6-2/TRBV6-3	TRBJ1-2	CASKGGFRQAENYGYTF	TGTGCCAGCAAAGGGGGGTTTCGGCAGGCTGAAAACTATGGCTACACCTTC
many	TRBD2	TRBV9	TRBJ2-1	CASSVGLAGGIEQFF	TGTGCCAGCAGCGTAGGACTAGCGGGGGGGATTGAGCAGTTCTTC
many	.	TRBV19	TRBJ1-5	CASSIQISNQPQHF	TGTGCCAGTAGTATACAGATTAGCAATCAGCCCCAGCATTTT
many	TRBD2	TRBV6-2/TRBV6-3	TRBJ2-5	CASTPGTSGGGTQYF	TGTGCCAGCACCCCCGGGACTAGCGGGGGAGGGACCCAGTACTTC
many	.	TRBV5-1	TRBJ1-1	CASSSLGSDTEAFF	TGCGCCAGCAGCTCCCTGGGAAGCGACACTGAAGCTTTCTTT
many	.	TRBV30	TRBJ1-1	CAWSVDMNTEAFF	TGTGCCTGGAGTGTGGACATGAACACTGAAGCTTTCTTT
.	TRBD1	TRBV10-2	TRBJ2-7	CASSIPGTGIYEQYF	TGCGCCAGCAGTATTCCCGGGACAGGGATCTACGAGCAGTACTTC
many	.	TRBV6-5	TRBJ2-7	CASSYSSPSYEQYF	TGTGCCAGCAGTTACTCGTCACCCTCCTACGAGCAGTACTTC
many	TRBD1	TRBV7-9	TRBJ1-4	CASSARQGAWEKLFF	TGTGCCAGCAGCGCCCGACAGGGGGCTTGGGAAAAACTGTTTTTT
many	.	TRBV29-1	TRBJ2-2	CSVGDSRTGELFF	TGCAGCGTTGGAGACAGCCGGACCGGGGAGCTGTTTTTT
many	.	TRBV7-6	TRBJ1-5	CASSHRESRSSNQPQHF	TGTGCCAGCAGTCACAGGGAATCGAGGTCTAGCAATCAGCCCCAGCATTTT
many	TRBD1	TRBV5-1	TRBJ2-1	CASSDRTGGPGEQFF	TGCGCCAGCAGCGACCGGACAGGGGGGCCGGGTGAGCAGTTCTTC
many	.	TRBV7-9	TRBJ1-1	CASSLGPHLNTEAFF	TGTGCCAGCAGCTTAGGCCCACACCTCAACACTGAAGCTTTCTTT
many	.	TRBV7-6	TRBJ2-5	CASSARETQYF	TGTGCCAGTTCGGCTAGAGAGACCCAGTACTTC
.	TRBD1	TRBV18	TRBJ1-1	CASSPPPQGDTEAFF	TGTGCCAGCTCACCCCCGCCTCAGGGGGACACTGAAGCTTTCTTT
many	.	TRBV29-1	TRBJ1-1	CSITWGSTEAFF	TGCAGCATCACGTGGGGGAGCACTGAAGCTTTCTTT
many	.	TRBV20-1	TRBJ1-3	CSARDGGAFGNTIYF	TGCAGTGCCAGGGACGGCGGGGCCTTTGGAAACACCATATATTTT
many	TRBD2	TRBV28	TRBJ2-3	CASRTLAESTDTQYF	TGTGCCAGCAGAACTCTAGCGGAGAGCACAGATACGCAGTATTTT
few	.	TRBV6-6	TRBJ1-4	CASSENGATNEKLFF	TGTGCCAGCAGTGAGAACGGCGCAACTAATGAAAAACTGTTTTTT